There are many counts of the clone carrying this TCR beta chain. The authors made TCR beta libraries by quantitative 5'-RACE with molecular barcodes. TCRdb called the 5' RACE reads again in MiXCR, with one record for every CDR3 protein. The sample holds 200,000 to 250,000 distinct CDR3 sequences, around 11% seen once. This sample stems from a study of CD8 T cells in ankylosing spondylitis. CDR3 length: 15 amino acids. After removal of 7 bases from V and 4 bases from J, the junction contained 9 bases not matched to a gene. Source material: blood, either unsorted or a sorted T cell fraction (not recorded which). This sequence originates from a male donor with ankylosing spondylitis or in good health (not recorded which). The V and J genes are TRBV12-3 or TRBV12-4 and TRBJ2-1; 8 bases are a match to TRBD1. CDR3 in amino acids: CASTTTGQVYNEQFF. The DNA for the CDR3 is TGTGCCAGCACCACAACGGGACAGGTTTACAATGAGCAGTTCTTC.